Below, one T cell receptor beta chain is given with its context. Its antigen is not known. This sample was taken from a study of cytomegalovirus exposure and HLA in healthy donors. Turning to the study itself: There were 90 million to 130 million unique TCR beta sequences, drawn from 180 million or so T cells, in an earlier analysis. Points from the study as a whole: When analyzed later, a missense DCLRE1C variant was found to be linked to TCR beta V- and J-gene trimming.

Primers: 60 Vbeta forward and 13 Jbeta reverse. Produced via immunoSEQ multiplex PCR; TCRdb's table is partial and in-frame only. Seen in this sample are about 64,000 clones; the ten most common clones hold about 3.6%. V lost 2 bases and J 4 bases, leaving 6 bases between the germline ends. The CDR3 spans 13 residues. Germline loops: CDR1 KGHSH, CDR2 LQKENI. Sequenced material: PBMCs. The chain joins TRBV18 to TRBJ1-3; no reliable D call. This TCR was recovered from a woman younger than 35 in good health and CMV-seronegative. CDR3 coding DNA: TGTGCCAGCTCACCAGATCGGGGAAACACCATATATTTT. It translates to CASSPDRGNTIYF. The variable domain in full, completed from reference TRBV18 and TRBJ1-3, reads NAGVMQNPRHLVRRRGQEARLRCSPMKGHSHVYWYRQLPEEGLKFMVYLQKENIIDESGMPKERFSAEFPKEGPSILRIQQVVRGDSAAYFCASSPDRGNTIYFGEGSWLTVV.